Listed below are T cell receptor beta chains from one sample, sequenced in a study of CD8 T cells in Susac syndrome. TCRdb re-derived calls from the immunoSEQ multiplex PCR reads in MiXCR, one entry per CDR3 protein. The table has about 290,000 distinct CDR3 sequences, about 91% seen once. The sample comprised CD8+ T cells from PBMCs. The receptors originated from a human donor with multiple sclerosis. Each CDR3 is given with its conserved first and last residue. A D gene is named only where the DNA matches it firmly. Clone size is shown for a subset of rows, as once, few, many or a class of expanded clone.

DNA: TGTGCCATCCCCGCCGGTGCCCTCATATATTTT; CDR3: CAIPAGALIYF; D: .; V: TRBV27; size: .; J: TRBJ1-3
DNA: TGTGCCAGCAGCAAAGCGCAGGGGAATACCGGGGAGCTGTTTTTT; CDR3: CASSKAQGNTGELFF; D: .; V: TRBV21-1; size: .; J: TRBJ2-2
DNA: TGTGCCAGCAGCTTAGCGGAAAGTGTTAGGCAGTTCTTC; CDR3: CASSLAESVRQFF; D: .; V: TRBV11-2; size: .; J: TRBJ2-1
DNA: TGTGCCAGCAGTTTTCTGGGACAGCCCACAGATACGCAGTATTTT; CDR3: CASSFLGQPTDTQYF; D: TRBD1; V: TRBV2; size: .; J: TRBJ2-3
DNA: TGTGCCAGCAGTTTGGGTGACAGGGGCGCTCAGCCCCAGCATTTT; CDR3: CASSLGDRGAQPQHF; D: TRBD1; V: TRBV12-3/TRBV12-4; size: .; J: TRBJ1-5
DNA: TGTGCCAGCAGTTTACCCAGGGCGGATACGCAGTATTTT; CDR3: CASSLPRADTQYF; D: .; V: TRBV27; size: .; J: TRBJ2-3
DNA: TGCGCCAGCAGCCAAGGGACAGGGATTGACGAGCAGTACTTC; CDR3: CASSQGTGIDEQYF; D: TRBD1; V: TRBV4-3; size: .; J: TRBJ2-7
DNA: TGTGCCAGCAGCGTAGATTTAGGGCAAGAGACCCAGTACTTC; CDR3: CASSVDLGQETQYF; D: .; V: TRBV9; size: .; J: TRBJ2-5
DNA: TGCGCCAGCAGCCAATCATTCGGGGGGCATGAGCAGTTCTTC; CDR3: CASSQSFGGHEQFF; D: .; V: TRBV4-1; size: .; J: TRBJ2-1
DNA: TGTGCCAGCAGTCCCCAACTAGCGGTCCATTCCTACAATGAGCAGTTCTTC; CDR3: CASSPQLAVHSYNEQFF; D: TRBD2; V: TRBV27; size: .; J: TRBJ2-1
DNA: TGTGCCTGGAGTCAGAGGACAGGGCTGGGCTACACCTTC; CDR3: CAWSQRTGLGYTF; D: TRBD1; V: TRBV30; size: once; J: TRBJ1-2